This note documents a single T cell receptor beta chain sequence. This clone has a single count. Its antigen remains unidentified. No much larger clonotype is one base removed from it; base qualities were not supplied. The CDR3 goes from the cysteine to the phenylalanine over 15 residues. Only the CDR3 part of the read is kept: 45 bases, read in frame from the first base. The germline V gene specifies WSHSY as CDR1 and SAAADI as CDR2. V drops 0 bases and J drops 1 base, leaving 9 bases in between. This sample is part of a study of T cell responses to AZD1222 COVID-19 vaccine (dated by TCRdb to 2020 to 2022). Regarding the study in general: TCR sequencing was performed for roughly 250 trial participants, of whom around 200 were given two doses of AZD1222 and approximately 25 were given two doses of MenACWY control vaccine. Trial participants were enrolled by age into 18-55, 56-69 and 70-plus year subgroups, with roughly 160, 29 and 62 TCR-sequenced participants respectively.

The CDR3 regions of human TCRbeta chains were analyzed by immunosequencing. In the paper's pipeline: Repertoire TCRs were matched against a reference library of SARS-CoV-2-specific TCRs generated with the MIRA antigen-specificity platform. Breadth was defined as the fraction of unique TCRs that were SARS-CoV-2-associated. Depth was defined as the fraction of total T cells that were SARS-CoV-2-associated. Each spike-specific TCR was assigned to its reactive spike region and to a CD4 or CD8 class using the MIRA data. Log10-transformed breadth and depth values were compared by one-way ANOVA with Sidak's multiple comparisons tests. TCRdb took over this immuneACCESS table, retaining in-frame rearrangements with V and J assigned. Such tables are incomplete; in checked studies, under half of the missing clones stem from an unresolved V gene, and the remainder is unexplained. V, J and clone size are those of that table, while D and trimming were read from the DNA. Here the sample has some 150,000 clones; 92% occur a single time. The ten biggest clones cover around 4.4% of the sample.

Sample time point, as interpreted from the label and publication: baseline before first vaccination. What this sample's treatment or condition label stands for: meningococcal conjugate vaccine given as trial control. The vaccinee samples were drawn from two UK trials, COV001 and COV002, one of which was a single-blind randomized controlled phase 2/3 trial testing AZD1222 (ChAdOx1 nCoV-19) in healthy adults. For TCRbeta chain sequencing, PBMC samples were collected from trial participants at day 0 and at day 28 after the second dose. Findings and caveats that apply to the study as a whole: Reportedly, close to half of the unique spike-specific TCRs recognized epitopes lying outside the regions that are mutated in the B.1.351 and B.1.1.7 variants. Conclusions about previously exposed vaccinees were limited because only six or seven AZD1222 recipients were SARS-CoV-2 seropositive at baseline. Because no samples from the day 14 peak response were available, repertoires could be characterized only after the peak T cell response. In the small 56-69-year group, the increase in depth fell short of significance, most likely because of low power. Vaccine-associated CD4 TCRs spanned the whole spike protein, with dominant responses in regions 160-218 and 743-854. Most participants were white British and females outnumbered males, and the authors suggested that clonal diversity may have been underestimated. Spike-specific TCR breadth and depth rose significantly after two AZD1222 doses compared with day 0 and with MenACWY recipients.

The sequence was collected from an adult in good health. The rearrangement combines TRBV10-2 with TRBJ1-2; tentative D gene TRBD1, with 5 bases matching. The source material was peripheral blood, sampled on day 0 of MenACWY control vaccination. CDR3 protein: CASSESAGHNYGYTF. The DNA sequence follows: TGCGCCAGCAGTGAGTCGGCAGGGCATAACTATGGCTACACCTTC.